A single sample is the source of the 26 T cell receptor beta chains below, sequenced in a study of blood T cell repertoires in COVID-19. Produced via immunoSEQ multiplex PCR; TCRdb's table is partial and in-frame only. Seen here are about 160,000 clones, more than 90% observed once, and the top ten hold 15% to 20%. Sequenced sample: peripheral blood. The receptor set was obtained from a man aged 60 to 75 with active or convalescent COVID-19.

J is TRBJ2-2 and V is TRBV18; tentatively, D is TRBD1 (5 bases). This CDR3 contains 16 residues. Germline V gene sequence: CDR1 KGHSH, CDR2 LQKENI. V was cut by 4 bases and J by 0 bases, with 12 bases left in between. CDR3 nucleotide sequence: TGTGCCAGCTCACGCTCAGGGCCGCCGAACACCGGGGAGCTGTTTTTT. Translated, it gives CASSRSGPPNTGELFF.

The chain joins TRBV6-5 to TRBJ2-7, with TRBD2 identical over 15 bases. The CDR3 sequence is 16 residues long. CDR1 and CDR2 (germline): MNHEY, SVGAGI. V gave up 2 bases and J gave up 7 bases; unmatched junction bases: 6. The CDR3 bases are TGTGCCAGCAGTTACCGCCACGGACTAGCGGGAGGGGAGCAGTACTTC. It encodes CASSYRHGLAGGEQYF.

The V and J genes are TRBV4-2 and TRBJ2-7, with D possibly being TRBD2 (5 bases). V was shortened by 4 bases and J by 0 bases, with 13 bases between the two germline ends. The CDR3 runs 15 residues. Germline CDR1 is LGHNA and CDR2 is YNFKEQ. Here the CDR3 reads CASSPRAGSSYEQYF. The CDR3 region has the DNA TGTGCCAGCAGCCCCCGGGCGGGCTCCTCCTACGAGCAGTACTTC.

This clone was detected only a few times. The gene calls are TRBV6-1 and TRBJ1-2; 9 nucleotides match TRBD1. V lost 2 bases and J lost 8; bases outside the gene matches: 3. CDR1 and CDR2 (germline): MNHNS, SASEGT. This CDR3 has 13 residues. In DNA, the CDR3 is TGTGCCAGCAGTGAAATAGGACAGGGGGGCTACACCTTC. The encoded protein is CASSEIGQGGYTF.

The V call is TRBV4-1, the J call TRBJ2-3; 11 nucleotides agree with TRBD2. After removal of 3 bases from V and 3 bases from J, the junction contained 2 bases not matched to a gene. There are 15 residues in the CDR3. From germline, CDR1 is MGHRA and CDR2 YSYEKL. CDR3 residues: CASSQLAGGTDTQYF. The DNA of the CDR3 is TGCGCCAGCAGCCAGTTAGCGGGGGGGACAGATACGCAGTATTTT.

The CDR3 loop reads CASSWEGTGGTEAFF. The DNA for the CDR3 is TGTGCCAGCAGTTGGGAAGGGACAGGGGGCACTGAAGCTTTCTTT. The chain uses TRBV27 and TRBJ1-1; the match to TRBD1 covers 11 bases. The ends lost 4 bases at V and 4 bases at J; junction bases unmatched: 5. The CDR3 is made up of 15 amino acids. The germline CDR1 and CDR2 sequences are MNHEY and SMNVEV (reference sequence).

This chain links TRBV29-1 with TRBJ1-1; D might be TRBD1 (6 bases). Germline values: CDR1 SQVTM, CDR2 ANQGSEA. Trimming took 4 bases from V and 1 from J, leaving 10 bases between them. CDR3 size: 13 residues. CDR3 sequence reads: CSVGRGGNTEAFF. In nucleotides, the CDR3 is TGCAGCGTTGGGAGGGGGGGGAACACTGAAGCTTTCTTT.

Turning to this clone: Other DNA sequences in the same sample also yield this CDR3. The chain is built from TRBV6-5 and TRBJ1-4; D is perhaps TRBD1 (6 bases). This CDR3 is built from 15 residues. V was cut by 6 bases and J by 2 bases, with 13 bases left in between. The germline gives CDR1 MNHEY, CDR2 SVGAGI. This CDR3 reads CASRLTGSTNEKLFF. The CDR3 region has the DNA TGTGCCAGCAGGCTCACAGGGTCGACTAATGAAAAACTGTTTTTT.

The chain uses TRBV29-1 and TRBJ2-7; D may be TRBD1 (5 bases). V lost 2 bases and J 2 bases, leaving 7 bases between the germline ends. The CDR3 length is 12 residues. Germline V gives CDR1 SQVTM, CDR2 ANQGSEA. CDR3: CSVETGPYEQYF. The DNA of the CDR3 is TGCAGCGTTGAAACAGGCCCCTACGAGCAGTACTTC.

This chain links TRBV7-6 with TRBJ2-7; TRBD2 agrees at 10 bases. CDR1 SGHVS and CDR2 FNYEAQ come from the germline V gene. The junction had 7 bases not matched to a gene; V was cut back by 5 bases and J by 0 bases. The CDR3 covers 16 residues. The CDR3: CASSGRTSGSSYEQYF. As DNA, the CDR3 is TGTGCCAGCAGCGGCCGGACTAGCGGTAGCTCCTACGAGCAGTACTTC. The full variable domain, rest sourced from reference TRBV7-6 and TRBJ2-7, is GAGVSQSPRYKVTKRGQDVALRCDPISGHVSLYWYRQALGQGPEFLTYFNYEAQQDKSGLPNDRFSAERPEGSISTLTIQRTEQRDSAMYRCASSGRTSGSSYEQYFGPGTRLTVT.

V usage is TRBV7-9 and J usage is TRBJ1-2; D may be TRBD1 (6 bases). Germline CDR1 and CDR2: SEHNR and FQNEAQ (reference sequence). The CDR3 has 14 amino acids. V shed 3 bases and J shed 8 bases, with 16 bases lying between them. The CDR3 sequence is CASSLDRPMGGYTF. In DNA form, the CDR3 reads TGTGCCAGCAGCTTGGACAGACCTATGGGGGGCTACACCTTC.

J is TRBJ2-1 and V is TRBV10-3, with 10 bases identical to TRBD1. The CDR3 runs 16 residues. CDR1 and CDR2 from the germline V gene are ENHRY and SYGVKD. The V segment lost 0 bases and the J segment 7 bases; nucleotides outside the gene matches: 6. The CDR3 DNA follows: TGTGCCATCAGTGAGTCAGACAGGGGGCGCGGTAATGAGCAGTTCTTC. Translation gives CAISESDRGRGNEQFF.

CDR3 sequence: CASSPLASGSLYNEQFF. The CDR3 DNA reads TGCGCCAGCAGCCCGTTGGCTAGCGGGAGTTTATACAATGAGCAGTTCTTC. The V and J genes are TRBV5-1 and TRBJ2-1, with 10 bases aligning to TRBD2. The CDR3 consists of 17 residues. Losses at the gene ends were 4 bases for V and 4 bases for J; bases not matched to a gene: 11. The germline V gene has CDR1 SGHRS and CDR2 YFSETQ.

V gene TRBV18 combines with J gene TRBJ1-4; D might be TRBD1 (5 bases). V shed 3 bases and J shed 8 bases, with 10 bases lying between them. The CDR3 length is 13 residues. Germline-derived CDR1 and CDR2 are KGHSH and LQKENI. CDR3 region: CASSPQGEEKLFF. CDR3 bases: TGTGCCAGCTCACCTCAAGGGGAAGAAAAACTGTTTTTT. Looking up the rest from reference TRBV18 and TRBJ1-4 gives the full variable domain: NAGVMQNPRHLVRRRGQEARLRCSPMKGHSHVYWYRQLPEEGLKFMVYLQKENIIDESGMPKERFSAEFPKEGPSILRIQQVVRGDSAAYFCASSPQGEEKLFFGSGTQLSVL.

The chain has TRBV21-1 and TRBJ1-4; TRBD1 is taken as the D call from the table, unchecked against the DNA. TRBV21-1 is annotated as a pseudogene. There are 19 residues in the CDR3. The CDR3 reads CASRYSTGTEPATNEKLFF. The CDR3 DNA reads as TGTGCCAGCAGGTACTCTACCGGGACAGAGCCAGCAACTAATGAAAAACTGTTTTTT.

The gene calls are TRBV7-9 and TRBJ2-1, with 14 bases matching TRBD2. The CDR3 extends over 14 amino acids. V shed 5 bases and J 9 bases; nucleotides not matched to a gene: 3. CDR1 and CDR2 from the germline V gene are SEHNR and FQNEAQ (reference sequence). The CDR3 DNA is TGTGCCAGCAGCGCGGGACTAGCGGGAGCTGAGCAGTTCTTC. It specifies CASSAGLAGAEQFF.

This sequence joins TRBV10-3 and TRBJ1-1; 8 nucleotides match TRBD1. The V gene's germline CDR1 is ENHRY and CDR2 SYGVKD. This CDR3 has 14 residues. The ends lost 5 bases at V and 2 bases at J; junction bases unmatched: 4. CDR3 region: CAISTGTGNTEAFF. The CDR3 region has the DNA TGTGCCATCAGTACTGGGACAGGTAACACTGAAGCTTTCTTT.

V usage is TRBV9 and J usage is TRBJ1-4, with no clear D. V lost 0 bases and J 7 bases, leaving 16 bases between the germline ends. Germline CDR1 SGDLS, CDR2 YYNGEE. The CDR3 totals 16 residues. The CDR3 bases are TGTGCCAGCAGCGTAGGGGCAGCGGGATGGGGTGAAAAACTGTTTTTT. Amino acids: CASSVGAAGWGEKLFF. Combining the CDR3 with reference TRBV9 and TRBJ1-4 gives the whole variable domain DSGVTQTPKHLITATGQRVTLRCSPRSGDLSVYWYQQSLDQGLQFLIQYYNGEERAKGNILERFSAQQFPDLHSELNLSSLELGDSALYFCASSVGAAGWGEKLFFGSGTQLSVL.

The genes are TRBV18 and TRBJ2-2; D is unclear. The CDR3 covers 14 residues. Germline-derived CDR1 and CDR2 are KGHSH and LQKENI. V lost 6 bases, J lost 1 base, and 9 bases lay in between. Here the CDR3 reads CASSLQENTGELFF. As DNA, the CDR3 is TGTGCCAGCTCGCTTCAGGAGAACACCGGGGAGCTGTTTTTT.

This chain joins TRBV7-9 and TRBJ1-6; D unclear. Germline lookup yields CDR1 SEHNR and CDR2 FQNEAQ (reference sequence). This CDR3 is built from 14 residues. V was shortened by 1 base and J by 7 bases, with 8 bases between the two germline ends. The CDR3 region has the DNA TGTGCCAGCAGCTTAGTCATGGCCAATTCACCCCTCCACTTT. Translation gives CASSLVMANSPLHF.

The chain uses TRBV5-1 and TRBJ1-2; TRBD1 matches 9 bases. The CDR3 sequence is 13 residues long. Trimming cost V 4 bases and J 7 bases; bases outside gene matches: 5. The germline gives CDR1 SGHRS, CDR2 YFSETQ. The CDR3: CASSLGTGSGYTF. CDR3 sequence (DNA): TGCGCCAGCAGCCTTGGGACAGGGTCTGGCTACACCTTC.

This chain uses TRBV6-5 with TRBJ1-2, with 11 nucleotides matching TRBD1. In germline, CDR1 is MNHEY, CDR2 SVGAGI. This CDR3 is 16 amino acids long. Losses at the gene ends were 2 bases for V and 2 bases for J; bases not matched to a gene: 4. CDR3 sequence (DNA): TGTGCCAGCAGTTACGGGACAGGGGGAGCCAACTATGGCTACACCTTC. Its protein product is CASSYGTGGANYGYTF.

The chain is built from TRBV18 and TRBJ1-1; 7 nucleotides line up with TRBD1. The V and J ends lost 0 bases and 4 bases, in that order; junction bases with no gene match: 5. This CDR3 spans 15 amino acids. Germline V gene data show CDR1 as KGHSH and CDR2 as LQKENI. This CDR3 reads CASSPPRGQSTEAFF. Written as DNA, the CDR3 is TGTGCCAGCTCACCACCTAGGGGGCAGAGCACTGAAGCTTTCTTT. Together with reference TRBV18 and TRBJ1-1, the CDR3 gives the full variable domain: NAGVMQNPRHLVRRRGQEARLRCSPMKGHSHVYWYRQLPEEGLKFMVYLQKENIIDESGMPKERFSAEFPKEGPSILRIQQVVRGDSAAYFCASSPPRGQSTEAFFGQGTRLTVV.

The rearrangement links TRBV2 to TRBJ1-5; TRBD1 might be the D (5 bases). The germline CDR1 and CDR2 sequences are SNHLY and FYNNEI. The CDR3 runs 15 residues. The V gene lost 6 bases and the J gene lost 3 bases, with 15 bases spanning the gap. The CDR3 region has the DNA TGTGCCAGCAGAACGACCGGGGGTGACAATCAGCCCCAGCATTTT. Translated, it gives CASRTTGGDNQPQHF.

The J gene is TRBJ2-7, the V gene TRBV11-2; D might be TRBD1 (5 bases). This CDR3 is built from 16 residues. V was cut by 1 base and J by 3 bases, with 16 bases left in between. Looked up from germline, CDR1 is SGHAT and CDR2 is FQNNGV. The CDR3: CASSLVGQVPHYEQYF. CDR3 sequence (DNA): TGTGCCAGCAGCTTAGTTGGACAAGTCCCCCACTACGAGCAGTACTTC.

DNA of the CDR3: TGTGCCACCAGCGACGGACAGAATGAAGCTTTCTTT. Translation: CATSDGQNEAFF. The V gene is TRBV24-1, the J gene TRBJ1-1; D possibly corresponds to TRBD1 (6 bases). V lost 7 bases, J lost 7 bases, and 12 bases lay in between. Looked up from germline, CDR1 is KGHDR and CDR2 is SFDVKD. This CDR3 has 12 amino acids.